Following are 20 T cell receptor beta chains from one sample sequenced in a study of CD8 T cells in ankylosing spondylitis. Via MiXCR, TCRdb re-called the 5' RACE reads, giving one row per CDR3 protein. Of some 130,000 distinct CDR3 sequences in the sample, approximately 15% were seen once. Specimen: blood, either unsorted or a sorted T cell fraction (not recorded which). These receptors all stem from a female donor with ankylosing spondylitis or in good health (not recorded which).

This clonotype was recorded at least ten times. J is TRBJ2-3 and V is TRBV20-1; D is possibly TRBD1 or TRBD2 (5 bases each). V was shortened by 5 bases and J by 7 bases, with 16 bases between the two germline ends. The CDR3 sequence is 13 residues long. Germline V gene lookup returns CDR1 DFQATT and CDR2 SNEGSKA (reference sequence). The CDR3 DNA sequence: TGCAGTGCTCGTAGGGACGCTTCGAATACGCAGTATTTT. Encoded protein: CSARRDASNTQYF.

This clonotype was detected many times. The J gene is TRBJ1-3, the V gene TRBV5-1; no clear D. This CDR3 contains 12 residues. The V gene's germline CDR1 is SGHRS and CDR2 YFSETQ. Trimming left V 1 base short and J 7 bases short, with 6 bases between. The CDR3 here is CASSLSGNTIYF. CDR3 in DNA: TGCGCCAGCAGCTTGAGCGGTAACACCATATATTTT.

This sequence joins TRBV7-3 and TRBJ2-2; no clear D. CDR1 is SGHTA, CDR2 FQGTGA, per germline. V was shortened by 6 bases and J by 3 bases, with 14 bases between the two germline ends. CDR3 length: 15 amino acids. In nucleotides, the CDR3 is TGTGCCAGCAGTGCCCAGAGTTGGGACACCGGGGAGCTGTTTTTT. Its protein is CASSAQSWDTGELFF.

This clonotype appeared many times. The chain recombines TRBV12-3 or TRBV12-4 with TRBJ2-7, with D hard to call. The ends were cut back, 6 bases at V and 4 bases at J, with 16 bases in the middle. The CDR3 runs to 14 residues. The CDR3 region has the DNA TGTGCCAGCAGGCAAACCAAAGGAAGATACGAGCAGTACTTC. Its protein is CASRQTKGRYEQYF.

This clonotype was detected ten times or more. The genes are TRBV4-1 and TRBJ2-3, with 8 bases that match TRBD1. Germline trimming cut 6 bases from V and 5 bases from J; bases unmatched to any gene: 10. The germline CDR1 and CDR2 sequences are MGHRA and YSYEKL. The CDR3 length is 15 residues. CDR3 sequence (DNA): TGCGCCAGCAGACCAGGACAGGGAAGAGGAGATACGCAGTATTTT. This gives the protein CASRPGQGRGDTQYF.

This clonotype was detected many times. The chain recombines TRBV3-1 with TRBJ2-1, with a weak D call TRBD2 (7 bases). The germline V gene has CDR1 LGHDT and CDR2 YNNKEL (reference sequence). The CDR3 has 14 amino acids. V lost 4 bases to trimming and J lost 9 bases, with 16 bases between them. CDR3 sequence (DNA): TGTGCCAGCAGCCCTGGTACGGGGGGCGGTGAGCAGTTCTTC. It translates to CASSPGTGGGEQFF.

This sequence joins TRBV3-1 and TRBJ2-6; no definite D call. Trimming removed 1 base at V and 2 bases at J, with 6 bases between. The CDR3 length is 15 residues. The germline gives CDR1 LGHDT, CDR2 YNNKEL (reference sequence). The CDR3 nucleotides read TGTGCCAGCAGCCAAGTGGGCGCTGGGGCCAACGTCCTGACTTTC. Encoded protein: CASSQVGAGANVLTF.

This clonotype occurred many times. The chain links TRBV6-6 to TRBJ1-6; no definite D call. V was clipped by 6 bases and J by 5 bases, with 11 bases between them. This CDR3 comprises 14 residues. The V gene's germline CDR1 is MNHNY and CDR2 SVGAGI (reference sequence). CDR3 sequence: CASSPPGNNSPLHF. CDR3 bases: TGTGCCAGCAGCCCCCCGGGGAATAATTCACCCCTCCACTTT.

This chain links TRBV25-1 with TRBJ2-3; D is perhaps TRBD2 (5 bases). From germline, CDR1 is MGHDK and CDR2 SYGVNS. CDR3 length: 16 amino acids. V lost 5 bases to trimming and J lost 1 base, with 16 bases between them. CDR3 in amino acids: CASSLTEGSGTDTQYF. The CDR3 DNA sequence: TGTGCCAGCAGTTTAACAGAGGGCAGCGGCACAGATACGCAGTATTTT.

The V gene is TRBV28, the J gene TRBJ2-4; tentative D call: TRBD2 (5 bases). This CDR3 comprises 17 residues. Trimming pared 1 base from V and 2 bases from J, leaving 15 bases between. Germline loops: CDR1 MDHEN, CDR2 SYDVKM. The CDR3 protein is CASSLFPGRRTKNIQYF. The CDR3 DNA reads TGTGCCAGCAGTTTATTCCCTGGGCGGAGGACCAAAAACATTCAGTACTTC.

The sample holds many counts of this clonotype. The chain links TRBV29-1 to TRBJ2-3, with a possible D match to TRBD2 (6 bases). Germline CDR1 reads SQVTM; CDR2 reads ANQGSEA. Trimming removed 4 bases from V and 5 bases from J, with 10 bases in between. This CDR3 has 12 amino acids. The CDR3 nucleotides read TGCAGCGTTGCCATGGGGGGAGATACGCAGTATTTT. It is translated as CSVAMGGDTQYF.

The V call is TRBV18, the J call TRBJ2-3; D may be TRBD1 (5 bases). From germline, CDR1 is KGHSH and CDR2 LQKENI. V lost 3 bases to trimming and J lost 2 bases, with 15 bases between them. The CDR3 extends over 16 amino acids. The CDR3 coding sequence is TGTGCCAGCTCACCCTTCCTGTCAGGGCACACAGATACGCAGTATTTT. Protein: CASSPFLSGHTDTQYF.

This clonotype was found many times. This sequence joins TRBV5-1 and TRBJ1-2; 8 nucleotides line up with TRBD1. This CDR3 region has 14 residues. Germline loops: CDR1 SGHRS, CDR2 YFSETQ. The V segment lost 4 bases and the J segment 10 bases; nucleotides outside the gene matches: 12. CDR3 region: CASSTTGDAGVYTF. The CDR3 bases are TGCGCCAGCAGCACGACAGGGGATGCGGGGGTCTACACCTTC.

This clonotype was found many times. The chain has TRBV29-1 and TRBJ2-1, with a tentative D call TRBD2 (5 bases). This CDR3 is built from 13 residues. Per germline, CDR1 SQVTM and CDR2 ANQGSEA. The V end was cut by 2 bases, the J end by 2 bases, with 7 bases between. Here the CDR3 DNA reads TGCAGCGTTGAAAGCGGAACCTACAATGAGCAGTTCTTC. Residues: CSVESGTYNEQFF.

A note on this clonotype: A much larger clone differs by one base, so this may be a read error. The CDR3 loop reads CATSSGLPDAQYF. CDR3 nucleotide sequence: TGTGCCACCAGCAGTGGACTACCAGATGCGCAGTATTTT. The chain links TRBV15 to TRBJ2-3, with D possibly matching TRBD2 (6 bases). Germline CDR1 reads LNHNV; CDR2 reads YYDKDF (reference sequence). The CDR3 is made up of 13 amino acids.

This clonotype was found many times. This chain links TRBV12-3 or TRBV12-4 with TRBJ2-1; D is uncertain. The CDR3 covers 12 residues. Trimming cost V 6 bases and J 4 bases, with 7 bases left between them. The CDR3 DNA reads as TGTGCCAGCAGCCTATCATACAATGAGCAGTTCTTC. Translation: CASSLSYNEQFF.

The rearrangement links TRBV19 to TRBJ1-2, with 9 bases fitting TRBD1. The V gene end was trimmed by 10 bases and the J gene end by 4 bases; junction bases not matched to a gene: 10. From germline, CDR1 is LNHDA and CDR2 SQIVND (reference sequence). The length of the CDR3 is 14 residues. The CDR3 DNA reads TGTGCCACCAAAACAGGGGGCAAGGCCTATGGCTACACCTTC. This sequence encodes CATKTGGKAYGYTF.

This clonotype was found a few times. The chain links TRBV19 to TRBJ2-1, with D perhaps TRBD2 (6 bases). The CDR3 consists of 16 residues. V was shortened by 8 bases and J by 0 bases, with 17 bases between the two germline ends. CDR1 and CDR2 (germline): LNHDA, SQIVND (reference sequence). The CDR3 sequence is CASGDGSGSSYNEQFF. CDR3 sequence (DNA): TGTGCCAGTGGGGACGGGTCCGGGAGCTCCTACAATGAGCAGTTCTTC.

This clonotype was detected a few times. The chain combines TRBV3-1 with TRBJ2-5; a weak D match, TRBD1 (5 bases). The CDR3 spans 17 residues. V lost 0 bases, J lost 7 bases, and 21 bases lay in between. Germline CDR1 reads LGHDT; CDR2 reads YNNKEL (reference sequence). CDR3 nucleotides: TGTGCCAGCAGCCAAGAAAGTGCAGGGCCCACCCAACGGACCCAGTACTTC. Its translation: CASSQESAGPTQRTQYF.

This chain connects TRBV5-1 to TRBJ1-1, with 7 bases identical to TRBD1. V dropped 4 bases and J dropped 0; count of bases not matched to a gene: 9. The CDR3 runs 16 residues. The germline CDR1 and CDR2 sequences are SGHRS and YFSETQ. The CDR3 region has the DNA TGCGCCAGCAGCCGAACCTCCGGGACAGTGAACACTGAAGCTTTCTTT. Its translation is CASSRTSGTVNTEAFF.